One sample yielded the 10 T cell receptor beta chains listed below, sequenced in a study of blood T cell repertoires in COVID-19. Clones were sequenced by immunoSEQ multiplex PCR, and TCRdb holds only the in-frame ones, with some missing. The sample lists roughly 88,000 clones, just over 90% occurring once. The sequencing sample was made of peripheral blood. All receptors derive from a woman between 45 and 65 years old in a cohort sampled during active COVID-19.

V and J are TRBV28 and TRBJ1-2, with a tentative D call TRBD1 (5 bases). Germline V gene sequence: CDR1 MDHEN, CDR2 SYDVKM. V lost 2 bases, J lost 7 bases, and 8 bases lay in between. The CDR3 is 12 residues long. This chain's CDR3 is CASSLQGTGYTF. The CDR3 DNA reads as TGTGCCAGCAGTTTACAGGGAACTGGCTACACCTTC.

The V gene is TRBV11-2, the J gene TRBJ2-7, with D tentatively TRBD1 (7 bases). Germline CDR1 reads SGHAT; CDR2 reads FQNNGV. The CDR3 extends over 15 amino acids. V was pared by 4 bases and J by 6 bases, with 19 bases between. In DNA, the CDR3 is TGTGCCAGCAGCTCGAGGGGCCTCCAGGGGGGCGAGCAGTACTTC. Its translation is CASSSRGLQGGEQYF.

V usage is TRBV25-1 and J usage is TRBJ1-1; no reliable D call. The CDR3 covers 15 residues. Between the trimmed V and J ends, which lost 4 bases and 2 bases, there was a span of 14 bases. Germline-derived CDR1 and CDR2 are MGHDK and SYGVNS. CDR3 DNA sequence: TGTGCCAGCAGTGTTCCTGGCGGCCTAAACACTGAAGCTTTCTTT. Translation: CASSVPGGLNTEAFF.

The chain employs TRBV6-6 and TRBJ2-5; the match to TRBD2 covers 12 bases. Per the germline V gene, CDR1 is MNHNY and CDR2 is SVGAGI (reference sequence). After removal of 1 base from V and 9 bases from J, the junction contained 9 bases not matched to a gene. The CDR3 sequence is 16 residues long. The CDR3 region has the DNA TGTGCCAGCAGTTACTTTTCTAGCGGGGGGGCCGGAGCCCAGTACTTC. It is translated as CASSYFSSGGAGAQYF.

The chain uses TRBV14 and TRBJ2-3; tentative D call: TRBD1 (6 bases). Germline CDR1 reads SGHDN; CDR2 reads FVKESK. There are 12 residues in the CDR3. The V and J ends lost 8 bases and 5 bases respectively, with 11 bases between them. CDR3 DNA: TGTGCCAGCGGGGGCGCGAGAGATACGCAGTATTTT. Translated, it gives CASGGARDTQYF.

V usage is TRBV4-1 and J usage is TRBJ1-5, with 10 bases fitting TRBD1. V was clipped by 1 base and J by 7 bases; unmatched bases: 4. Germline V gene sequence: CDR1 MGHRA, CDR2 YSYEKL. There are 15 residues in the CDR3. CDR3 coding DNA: TGCGCCAGCAGCCAAGTTGGGACAGGGGAACAGCCCCAGCATTTT. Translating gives CASSQVGTGEQPQHF.

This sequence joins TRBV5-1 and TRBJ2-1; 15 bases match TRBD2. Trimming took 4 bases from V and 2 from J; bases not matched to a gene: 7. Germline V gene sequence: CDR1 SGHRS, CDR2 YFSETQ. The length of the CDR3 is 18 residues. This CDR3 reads CASSPGLAGGPPYNEQFF. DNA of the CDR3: TGCGCCAGCAGCCCTGGACTAGCGGGGGGGCCACCCTACAATGAGCAGTTCTTC. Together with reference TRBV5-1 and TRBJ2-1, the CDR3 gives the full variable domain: KAGVTQTPRYLIKTRGQQVTLSCSPISGHRSVSWYQQTPGQGLQFLFEYFSETQRNKGNFPGRFSGRQFSNSRSEMNVSTLELGDSALYLCASSPGLAGGPPYNEQFFGPGTRLTVL.

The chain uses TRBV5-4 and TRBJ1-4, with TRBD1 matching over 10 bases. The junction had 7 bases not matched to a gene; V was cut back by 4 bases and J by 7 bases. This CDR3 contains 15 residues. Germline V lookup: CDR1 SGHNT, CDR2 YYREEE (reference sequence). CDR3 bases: TGTGCCAGCAGCGTTGGACAGGGGGAGGCTGAAAAACTGTTTTTT. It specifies CASSVGQGEAEKLFF.

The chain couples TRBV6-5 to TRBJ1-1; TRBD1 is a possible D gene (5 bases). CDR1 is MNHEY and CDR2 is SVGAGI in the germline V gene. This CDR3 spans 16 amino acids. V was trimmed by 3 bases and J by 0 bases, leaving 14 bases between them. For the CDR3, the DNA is TGTGCCAGCAGTTATAAACGACAGTTCATGAACACTGAAGCTTTCTTT. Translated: CASSYKRQFMNTEAFF.

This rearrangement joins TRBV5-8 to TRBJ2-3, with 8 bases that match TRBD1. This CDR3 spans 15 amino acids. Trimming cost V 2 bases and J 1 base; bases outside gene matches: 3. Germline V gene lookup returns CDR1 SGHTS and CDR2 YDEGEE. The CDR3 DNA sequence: TGTGCCAGCAGCTTTGACAGGGGCGGCACAGATACGCAGTATTTT. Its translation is CASSFDRGGTDTQYF.